These 16 T cell receptor beta chains came from one sample sequenced in a study of blood T cell repertoires in COVID-19 (dated by TCRdb to 2020 to 2021). Libraries were constructed by the immunoSEQ multiplex PCR assay. TCRdb took this table from immuneACCESS and kept in-frame rearrangements with V and J called. Such tables lack part of the clones; where checked against another copy, unresolved V genes explain under half of the gap, and the rest is unexplained. The sample table records around 250,000 clones; approximately 86% of these occur just once. The ten top clones hold approximately 1.5% of the sample. Sample: PBMCs or T cells enriched from blood (not recorded which). The receptors here all came from a woman between 45 and 65 years old who had recovered from COVID-19.

This clone was detected only a few times. The chain employs TRBV15 and TRBJ2-3; D possibly corresponds to TRBD2 (5 bases). The CDR3 sequence is 15 residues long. V dropped 1 base and J dropped 0 bases, with 8 bases sitting between them. Germline V lookup: CDR1 LNHNV, CDR2 YYDKDF (reference sequence). As DNA, the CDR3 is TGTGCCACCAGCAGAGCGGGGTCTAGCACAGATACGCAGTATTTT. Its translation is CATSRAGSSTDTQYF.

The J gene is TRBJ1-3, the V gene TRBV7-9; 12 nucleotides agree with TRBD1. The CDR3 contains 18 residues. Germline V gene sequence: CDR1 SEHNR, CDR2 FQNEAQ (reference sequence). V lost 2 bases, J lost 0 bases, and 5 bases stayed unmatched. CDR3 DNA: TGTGCCAGCAGCTTATTCGGGACAGGGGGCTCCTCTGGAAACACCATATATTTT. The encoded protein is CASSLFGTGGSSGNTIYF.

This chain connects TRBV6-5 to TRBJ1-5, with D unclear. This CDR3 comprises 14 residues. Germline V gene sequence: CDR1 MNHEY, CDR2 SVGAGI. The ends were cut back, 2 bases at V and 8 bases at J, with 13 bases in the middle. The CDR3 DNA reads TGTGCCAGCAGTTACGGGCCAGACACCAAGCCCCAGCATTTT. Translation: CASSYGPDTKPQHF.

V and J are TRBV14 and TRBJ1-4, with D perhaps matching TRBD1 (6 bases). V was cut by 4 bases and J by 8 bases, with 14 bases left in between. This CDR3 spans 14 amino acids. The germline gives CDR1 SGHDN, CDR2 FVKESK. This CDR3 reads CASSLGAGVEKLFF. The CDR3 DNA follows: TGTGCCAGCAGCCTGGGCGCAGGGGTGGAAAAACTGTTTTTT.

The V gene is TRBV5-1, the J gene TRBJ2-2; D is undetermined. Germline lookup yields CDR1 SGHRS and CDR2 YFSETQ. The CDR3 runs to 11 residues. V lost 9 bases and J 0 bases, leaving 3 bases between the germline ends. The CDR3 spells CATTNTGELFF. The CDR3 DNA is TGCGCCACTACGAACACCGGGGAGCTGTTTTTT.

This clone was seen a single time. CDR3 coding DNA: TGCGCCAGCAGCCAATATCGAGCGGGAGCCACAGATACGCAGTATTTT. Its protein is CASSQYRAGATDTQYF. This sequence joins TRBV4-3 and TRBJ2-3; TRBD2 matches 8 bases. CDR1 is LGHNA, CDR2 YSLEER, per germline. CDR3 length: 16 amino acids. With 2 bases clipped from V and 2 bases from J, the junction kept 6 bases outside the gene matches.

The gene calls are TRBV2 and TRBJ2-3; D possibly corresponds to TRBD2 (7 bases). Germline values: CDR1 SNHLY, CDR2 FYNNEI. V dropped 10 bases and J dropped 4 bases, with 15 bases sitting between them. The CDR3 runs to 13 residues. CDR3 in DNA: TGTGCCACGAGGGCGGGGGCCGCAGATACGCAGTATTTT. It yields the protein CATRAGAADTQYF.

The rearrangement joins TRBV2 to TRBJ1-2, with 7 bases aligning to TRBD1. CDR3 size: 15 residues. V trimming: 6 bases; J trimming: 8 bases; junction bases outside the gene matches: 15. The germline V gene encodes CDR1 SNHLY and CDR2 FYNNEI. The CDR3 bases are TGTGCCAGCAGCGATCAGGCTGATGTAGGGGGCGGCTACACCTTC. Residues: CASSDQADVGGGYTF.

The rearrangement uses TRBV3-1 (or the pseudogene TRBV3-2) and TRBJ2-3; 16 bases map to TRBD2. V dropped 1 base and J dropped 0; count of bases not matched to a gene: 7. Per germline, CDR1 LGHDT and CDR2 YNNKEL (reference sequence). The CDR3 extends over 20 amino acids. The CDR3 reads CASSQATGTSGRASTDTQYF. The CDR3 DNA reads TGTGCCAGCAGCCAAGCGACCGGGACTAGCGGGAGGGCTAGCACAGATACGCAGTATTTT.

This clone was seen only once. The V gene is TRBV19, the J gene TRBJ2-7; 7 bases match TRBD2. Germline CDR1 LNHDA, CDR2 SQIVND (reference sequence). The CDR3 has 19 amino acids. The V and J ends lost 3 bases and 4 bases, in that order; junction bases with no gene match: 21. CDR3 nucleotide sequence: TGTGCCAGTAGTATTCGGGGAGACAGCCCGGGACTACATACTTACGAGCAGTACTTC. Protein sequence: CASSIRGDSPGLHTYEQYF. Looking up the rest from reference TRBV19 and TRBJ2-7 gives the full variable domain: DGGITQSPKYLFRKEGQNVTLSCEQNLNHDAMYWYRQDPGQGLRLIYYSQIVNDFQKGDIAEGYSVSREKKESFPLTVTSAQKNPTAFYLCASSIRGDSPGLHTYEQYFGPGTRLTVT.

The chain recombines TRBV12-3 or TRBV12-4 with TRBJ1-1; no definite D call. Trimming pared 3 bases from V and 4 bases from J, leaving 6 bases between. CDR3 length equals 12 residues. As DNA, the CDR3 is TGTGCCAGCAGTTTCGAGGGCACTGAAGCTTTCTTT. It specifies CASSFEGTEAFF.

There are a few counts of this clone. The rearrangement joins TRBV30 to TRBJ1-4, with a possible D match to TRBD1 (5 bases). Germline lookup yields CDR1 GTSNPN and CDR2 SVGIG (reference sequence). The CDR3 length is 12 residues. Trimming removed 2 bases at V and 5 bases at J, with 6 bases between. In nucleotides, the CDR3 is TGTGCCTGGAGTTACAGGAATGAAAAACTGTTTTTT. It codes for CAWSYRNEKLFF. Full variable domain (rest looked up from reference TRBV30 and TRBJ1-4): SQTIHQWPATLVQPVGSPLSLECTVEGTSNPNLYWYRQAAGRGLQLLFYSVGIGQISSEVPQNLSASRPQDRQFILSSKKLLLSDSGFYLCAWSYRNEKLFFGSGTQLSVL.

J is TRBJ2-1 and V is TRBV10-3, with 8 bases aligning to TRBD2. The CDR3 totals 14 residues. Losses at the gene ends were 8 bases for V and 4 bases for J; bases not matched to a gene: 7. Germline CDR1 is ENHRY and CDR2 is SYGVKD. The CDR3 is CAIEPAGGYNEQFF. The CDR3 DNA reads TGTGCCATCGAGCCGGCGGGAGGTTACAATGAGCAGTTCTTC.

This chain joins TRBV30 and TRBJ2-3, with D maybe TRBD2 (6 bases). Trimming pared 1 base from V and 0 bases from J, leaving 20 bases between. From germline, CDR1 is GTSNPN and CDR2 SVGIG (reference sequence). The CDR3 loop spans 18 amino acids. The CDR3: CAWSGSSLAYSSTDTQYF. The CDR3, as DNA: TGTGCCTGGAGTGGTAGCTCCCTAGCGTACTCTAGCACAGATACGCAGTATTTT.

V and J are TRBV19 and TRBJ2-7; 7 nucleotides agree with TRBD1. This CDR3 region has 15 residues. J lost 0 bases, V lost 3 bases, and 5 bases had no gene match. Germline V gene data show CDR1 as LNHDA and CDR2 as SQIVND (reference sequence). The CDR3 is CASSIGTVSSYEQYF. Here the CDR3 DNA reads TGTGCCAGTAGTATCGGGACAGTCAGCTCCTACGAGCAGTACTTC.

The rearrangement joins TRBV10-3 to TRBJ2-1; weak D call: TRBD2 (5 bases). Trimming cost V 0 bases and J 7 bases, with 22 bases left between them. This CDR3 has 18 amino acids. CDR1 and CDR2 (germline): ENHRY, SYGVKD. The CDR3 region is CAISESGRRVDASNEQFF. Here the CDR3 DNA reads TGTGCCATCAGTGAGTCAGGCAGGCGGGTCGACGCATCTAATGAGCAGTTCTTC.